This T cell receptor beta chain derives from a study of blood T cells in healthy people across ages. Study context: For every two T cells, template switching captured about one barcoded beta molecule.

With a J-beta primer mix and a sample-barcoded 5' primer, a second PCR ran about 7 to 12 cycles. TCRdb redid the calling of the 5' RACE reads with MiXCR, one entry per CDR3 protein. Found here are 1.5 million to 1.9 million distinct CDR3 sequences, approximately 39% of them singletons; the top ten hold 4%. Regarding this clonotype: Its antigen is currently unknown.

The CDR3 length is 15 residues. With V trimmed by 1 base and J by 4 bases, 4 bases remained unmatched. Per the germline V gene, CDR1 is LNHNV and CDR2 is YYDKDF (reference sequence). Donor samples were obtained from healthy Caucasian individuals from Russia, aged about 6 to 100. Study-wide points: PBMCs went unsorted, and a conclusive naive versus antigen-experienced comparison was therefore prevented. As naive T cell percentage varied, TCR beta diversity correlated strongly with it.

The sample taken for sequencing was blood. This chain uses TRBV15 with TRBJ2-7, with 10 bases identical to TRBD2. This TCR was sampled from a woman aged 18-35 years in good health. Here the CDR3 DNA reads TGTGCCACCAGCAGAGTAGCGGGGGGTCGATACGAGCAGTACTTC. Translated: CATSRVAGGRYEQYF.